A single sample gave rise to the 5 T cell receptor beta chains below, sequenced in a study of identical twins. Each CDR3 protein is one row after TCRdb ran MiXCR on the 5' RACE reads. The table records some 240,000 distinct CDR3 sequences, roughly a tenth of them present only once. The sample taken for sequencing was memory T cells sorted from blood. The origin of the receptors is a man in his forties or fifties in good health.

This clonotype was seen many times. The chain has TRBV20-1 and TRBJ1-1; D is possibly TRBD1 (6 bases). The CDR3 runs 12 residues. Between the trimmed V and J ends, which lost 6 bases and 5 bases, there was a span of 13 bases. Looked up from germline, CDR1 is DFQATT and CDR2 is SNEGSKA (reference sequence). The CDR3 sequence is CSASERGTEAFF. The CDR3 DNA sequence: TGCAGTGCCAGCGAAAGGGGGACTGAAGCTTTCTTT.

This clonotype was counted a few times. The chain combines TRBV20-1 with TRBJ2-7; TRBD1 matches 10 bases. V was pared by 4 bases and J by 2 bases, with 5 bases of the junction left unmatched. This CDR3 is 14 amino acids long. Germline V gene lookup returns CDR1 DFQATT and CDR2 SNEGSKA (reference sequence). The CDR3: CSATDRGRTYEQYF. CDR3 nucleotide sequence: TGCAGTGCTACAGACAGGGGGCGCACCTACGAGCAGTACTTC.

The chain recombines TRBV27 with TRBJ2-3; 8 nucleotides line up with TRBD1. The CDR3 runs to 16 residues. Germline CDR1 reads MNHEY; CDR2 reads SMNVEV (reference sequence). J gave up 6 bases and V 5 bases, and 13 bases lay outside the gene matches. CDR3 DNA: TGTGCCAGCAGTACCGACGGACAGGGCGCGTCGGATACGCAGTATTTT. Its protein is CASSTDGQGASDTQYF.

This clonotype was counted only a few times. This chain uses TRBV3-1 with TRBJ2-2; TRBD2 agrees at 10 bases. The CDR3 runs 16 residues. Unmatched junction bases numbered 9, after V lost 4 bases and J lost 7 bases. Germline V lookup: CDR1 LGHDT, CDR2 YNNKEL (reference sequence). CDR3 in amino acids: CASSRKAGGPGGELFF. The CDR3 region has the DNA TGTGCCAGCAGCCGCAAAGCGGGAGGGCCCGGCGGGGAGCTGTTTTTT. The full variable domain, rest sourced from reference TRBV3-1 and TRBJ2-2, is DTAVSQTPKYLVTQMGNDKSIKCEQNLGHDTMYWYKQDSKKFLKIMFSYNNKELIINETVPNRFSPKSPDKAHLNLHINSLELGDSAVYFCASSRKAGGPGGELFFGEGSRLTVL.

Many counts were recorded for this clonotype. This sequence joins TRBV6-2 or TRBV6-3 and TRBJ1-6; no definite D call. V gave up 6 bases and J gave up 10 bases, with 13 bases separating them. This CDR3 region has 13 residues. CDR1 MNHEY and CDR2 SVGEGT come from the germline V gene. CDR3: CASSRRGGSPLHF. Written as DNA, the CDR3 is TGTGCCAGCAGCCGTAGAGGCGGGTCACCCCTCCACTTT.